This TCR beta chain was captured by sequencing in a study of blood T cell repertoires in COVID-19. Whole-study context: The study drew acute and convalescent COVID-19 samples from the United States, Italy and Spain.

Per the original methods: Reference gene primer amplification in the assay estimated nucleated cell counts. Clones were sequenced by immunoSEQ multiplex PCR, and TCRdb holds only the in-frame ones, with some missing. For V, J and clone size, that table is used; D and trimming come from the DNA. The repertoire consists of 180,000 or so clones, with 80% to 90% occurring once and the leading ten covering roughly 8.2%. The CDR3 length is 16 residues. V lost 0 bases and J lost 1, with 10 bases in between. Germline CDR1 reads MNHNY; CDR2 reads SVGAGI (reference sequence). The specimen was peripheral blood. The TCR originated in a man in his 60s with acute or convalescent COVID-19. This chain joins TRBV6-6 and TRBJ1-5; D is ambiguous. CDR3 in amino acids: CASSYSEGSSNQPQHF. Written as DNA, the CDR3 is TGTGCCAGCAGTTACTCGGAGGGTTCGAGCAATCAGCCCCAGCATTTT.